This T cell receptor (beta chain) was profiled in a study of shared clonotypes between healthy human individuals. Profiled with immunoSEQ multiplex PCR; TCRdb holds only in-frame clones, not every one. The sample has more than 2 million clones; around 95% are singletons. V was clipped by 0 bases and J by 0 bases, with 10 bases between them. The germline V gene encodes CDR1 SGHRS and CDR2 YFSETQ. The CDR3 is 15 amino acids. This clone was observed a few times. The sequence was obtained from a man between 18 and 35 years old in good health. The chain couples TRBV5-1 to TRBJ2-7; D is undetermined. The sequencing input was naive CD4+ T cells sorted from blood. Subset specified: CD45RA+ positively selected. The CDR3 protein is CASSLGDSHSYEQYF. In DNA form, the CDR3 reads TGCGCCAGCAGCTTGGGAGACTCCCACTCCTACGAGCAGTACTTC. The entire variable domain, with the rest obtained from reference TRBV5-1 and TRBJ2-7, is as follows: KAGVTQTPRYLIKTRGQQVTLSCSPISGHRSVSWYQQTPGQGLQFLFEYFSETQRNKGNFPGRFSGRQFSNSRSEMNVSTLELGDSALYLCASSLGDSHSYEQYFGPGTRLTVT.